This TCR beta chain was found in a study of shared clonotypes between healthy human individuals. At the level of the study: Per donor, CD8 memory used one plate, CD8 naive used two, CD4 memory used three and CD4 naive used three.

Points from the study as a whole: A generally larger estimated richness was seen in naive subsets than in memory subsets. Sorted-subset sequencing was shown by rarefaction to be incomplete despite large depth.

Assay used: immunoSEQ multiplex PCR; TCRdb lists only in-frame clones, some missing. The top ten clones hold roughly 22% of a sample with about 100,000 clones, about 71% of them seen once. Trimming took off 0 bases at V and 4 bases at J, with 10 bases between the two ends. Germline CDR1 is SGDLS and CDR2 is YYNGEE. The CDR3 spans 14 residues. This clone was counted only a few times. Antigen: not known. Other DNA sequences in this sample translate to the same CDR3. The clonotype was recovered from a woman aged 25 to 39 in good health. The chain is built from TRBV9 and TRBJ1-1; D is undetermined. The specimen was memory CD8+ T cells sorted from blood. Indicated subset: CD45RO+ cells pooled with CCR7-negative TemRA cells. The CDR3 here is CASSVAWGSTEAFF. The DNA of the CDR3 is TGTGCCAGCAGCGTAGCCTGGGGATCCACTGAAGCTTTCTTT.